What follows are 20 T cell receptor beta chains derived from one specimen sequenced in a study of radiation and T cells in renal cell carcinoma. Generated by immunoSEQ multiplex PCR, the TCRdb table keeps only in-frame clones and is missing some. The table lists some 10,000 clones, approximately 68% of them singletons. Described treatment: treatment-naive control, cytoreductive nephrectomy. The sequencing here drew on tumor tissue, taken from a patient whose treatment was nephrectomy without radiotherapy. Receptors originate from a man aged 55 to 69 with renal cell carcinoma.

Turning to this clone: The sample has other DNA sequences that encode this CDR3 too. The V and J genes are TRBV7-9 and TRBJ2-7; possible D gene TRBD1, 6 bases. CDR1 is SEHNR, CDR2 FQNEAQ, per germline (reference sequence). Trimming removed 7 bases from V and 6 bases from J, with 22 bases in between. This CDR3 has 15 amino acids. CDR3 residues: CASIDMSQGPGEQYF. The CDR3 coding sequence is TGTGCCAGCATCGACATGTCTCAGGGGCCGGGCGAGCAGTACTTC.

The table lists this clone with a count of one. CDR3 residues: CASRLQPRTSTDTQYF. In DNA form, the CDR3 reads TGTGCCAGCAGATTACAACCTAGGACTAGCACAGATACGCAGTATTTT. The chain has TRBV27 and TRBJ2-3; D is perhaps TRBD2 (5 bases). The germline gives CDR1 MNHEY, CDR2 SMNVEV (reference sequence). With 6 bases removed from V and 0 bases from J, the gap between germline ends came to 16 bases. The CDR3 has 16 amino acids.

This clone was observed a few times. The rearrangement joins TRBV7-9 to TRBJ1-4; D is unclear. Trimming took 5 bases from V and 0 from J, leaving 7 bases between them. Germline assignment: CDR1 SEHNR and CDR2 FQNEAQ (reference sequence). The CDR3 spans 14 residues. This CDR3 reads CASSRLATNEKLFF. The CDR3 DNA reads TGTGCCAGCAGCCGCCTGGCAACTAATGAAAAACTGTTTTTT.

The J gene is TRBJ2-5, the V gene TRBV7-2; D is unresolved. Germline assignment: CDR1 SGHTA and CDR2 FQGNSA. Trimming removed 1 base from V and 3 bases from J, with 9 bases in between. This CDR3 spans 14 amino acids. The CDR3 DNA reads TGTGCCAGCAGCTTAGGTGCGCAGGAAGAGACCCAGTACTTC. It yields the protein CASSLGAQEETQYF. Full variable domain (remainder filled in from reference TRBV7-2 and TRBJ2-5): GAGVSQSPSNKVTEKGKDVELRCDPISGHTALYWYRQSLGQGLEFLIYFQGNSAPDKSGLPSDRFSAERTGGSVSTLTIQRTQQEDSAVYLCASSLGAQEETQYFGPGTRLLVL.

V gene TRBV5-1 combines with J gene TRBJ2-1; D is unresolved. The ends were cut back, 5 bases at V and 6 bases at J, with 9 bases in the middle. This CDR3 is built from 12 residues. CDR1 is SGHRS and CDR2 is YFSETQ in the germline V gene. The DNA for the CDR3 is TGCGCCAGCAGGGACGTATCCAATGAGCAGTTCTTC. It yields the protein CASRDVSNEQFF.

The table lists this clone with a count of one. This sequence joins TRBV5-5 and TRBJ2-5; possible D gene TRBD2, 5 bases. The V end lost 1 base, the J end lost 0 bases, and 10 bases lay between the germline ends. Germline CDR1 and CDR2: SGHKS and YYEKEE (reference sequence). CDR3 length: 15 amino acids. CDR3 region: CASSLSSSHQETQYF. CDR3 DNA: TGTGCCAGCAGCTTGTCCTCTAGCCACCAAGAGACCCAGTACTTC.

The sample holds a few counts of this clone. The chain joins TRBV5-1 to TRBJ2-7, with 8 bases identical to TRBD1. The V segment lost 0 bases and the J segment 5 bases; nucleotides outside the gene matches: 7. CDR3 length equals 15 residues. Germline loops: CDR1 SGHRS, CDR2 YFSETQ. The CDR3 reads CASSLAQGAIDEQYF. The CDR3 coding sequence is TGCGCCAGCAGCTTGGCTCAGGGGGCTATCGACGAGCAGTACTTC.

This chain connects TRBV7-9 to TRBJ1-3; D gene uncertain. Germline V CDR1 and CDR2: SEHNR, FQNEAQ (reference sequence). The CDR3 spans 12 residues. V dropped 11 bases and J dropped 0 bases, with 8 bases sitting between them. CDR3 DNA: TGTGCCTCGTCGCGCTCTGGAAACACCATATATTTT. It specifies CASSRSGNTIYF.

This clone appeared a single time. The genes are TRBV11-2 and TRBJ2-7, with D uncertain. The CDR3 spans 14 residues. Germline CDR1 SGHAT, CDR2 FQNNGV. Trimming removed 4 bases at V and 6 bases at J, with 16 bases between. CDR3 sequence (DNA): TGTGCCAGCAGCTCTCAGGTGGGGTCGGGCGAGCAGTACTTC. This codes for CASSSQVGSGEQYF.

DNA for the CDR3: TGTGCCAGTACCAGGGACAGGCTGACAGATACGCAGTATTTT. Its protein product is CASTRDRLTDTQYF. The chain has TRBV19 and TRBJ2-3, with 8 bases that match TRBD1. V was clipped by 7 bases and J by 3 bases; unmatched bases: 6. This CDR3 has 14 residues. Germline values: CDR1 LNHDA, CDR2 SQIVND (reference sequence).

The gene calls are TRBV7-2 and TRBJ2-2; TRBD1 aligns across 8 bases. V trimming: 5 bases; J trimming: 1 base; junction bases outside the gene matches: 15. Germline CDR1 reads SGHTA; CDR2 reads FQGNSA. The CDR3 has 19 residues. The CDR3 is CASSPDEFRTGMNTGELFF. CDR3 coding DNA: TGTGCCAGCAGCCCCGACGAATTTCGGACAGGGATGAACACCGGGGAGCTGTTTTTT.

V and J are TRBV6-6 and TRBJ1-6; no definite D call. V lost 2 bases and J 7 bases, leaving 12 bases between the germline ends. Germline V CDR1 and CDR2: MNHNY, SVGAGI (reference sequence). This CDR3 contains 15 residues. CDR3 DNA sequence: TGTGCCAGCAGTTACCCCCCAGGCACCAATTCACCCCTCCACTTT. Amino acids: CASSYPPGTNSPLHF.

This clone qualifies as medium-sized. V usage is TRBV14 and J usage is TRBJ1-4, with no clear D. Germline CDR1 and CDR2: SGHDN and FVKESK. The CDR3 is made up of 12 amino acids. Trimming took 6 bases from V and 4 from J, leaving 6 bases between them. CDR3 nucleotide sequence: TGTGCCAGCAGACGCGGTAATGAAAAACTGTTTTTT. It is translated as CASRRGNEKLFF.

V and J are TRBV7-3 and TRBJ2-5, with 7 bases lining up with TRBD2. This CDR3 has 15 residues. Germline trimming cut 4 bases from V and 4 bases from J; bases unmatched to any gene: 9. Germline V gene lookup returns CDR1 SGHTA and CDR2 FQGTGA. The CDR3 protein is CASSSTSSYGETQYF. CDR3 in DNA: TGTGCCAGCAGCTCGACTAGCTCCTACGGAGAGACCCAGTACTTC.

Turning to this clone: Different DNA sequences within this sample yield the same CDR3. V is TRBV6-1 and J is TRBJ1-2, with D possibly being TRBD1 (5 bases). Germline V gene lookup returns CDR1 MNHNS and CDR2 SASEGT. This CDR3 comprises 15 residues. Trimming cost V 4 bases and J 0 bases, with 12 bases left between them. Here the CDR3 DNA reads TGTGCCAGCAGTGTTGCCGGGACCGCTAACTATGGCTACACCTTC. This codes for CASSVAGTANYGYTF.

J is TRBJ1-5 and V is TRBV6-1, with D perhaps matching TRBD1 (6 bases). Trimming cost V 6 bases and J 16 bases, with 22 bases left between them. Germline lookup yields CDR1 MNHNS and CDR2 SASEGT. This CDR3 is built from 13 residues. CDR3 DNA sequence: TGTGCCAGCAGGGAACTCGGACAGTCTCCGTTCCATTTT. This codes for CASRELGQSPFHF.

This chain links TRBV28 with TRBJ1-5; 9 bases map to TRBD1. The germline CDR1 and CDR2 sequences are MDHEN and SYDVKM. The ends lost 5 bases at V and 1 base at J; junction bases unmatched: 0. CDR3 length equals 14 residues. The CDR3 is CASSDRGSNQPQHF. For the CDR3, the DNA is TGTGCCAGCAGTGACAGGGGGAGCAATCAGCCCCAGCATTTT. Using reference TRBV28 and TRBJ1-5 for the parts outside the CDR3, the full variable domain is DVKVTQSSRYLVKRTGEKVFLECVQDMDHENMFWYRQDPGLGLRLIYFSYDVKMKEKGDIPEGYSVSREKKERFSLILESASTNQTSMYLCASSDRGSNQPQHFGDGTRLSIL.

V is TRBV10-2 and J is TRBJ2-1, with 11 positions matching TRBD2. Germline V gene lookup returns CDR1 WSHSY and CDR2 SAAADI. Trimming cost V 6 bases and J 5 bases; bases outside gene matches: 3. The CDR3 sequence is 14 residues long. CDR3 DNA: TGCGCCAGCAGCTGGGGACTAGCGGACAATGAGCAGTTCTTC. Translated, it gives CASSWGLADNEQFF.

The chain carries TRBV9 and TRBJ2-4; D perhaps matches TRBD2 (6 bases). With 4 bases removed from V and 8 bases from J, the gap between germline ends came to 10 bases. CDR1 and CDR2 (germline): SGDLS, YYNGEE. There are 12 residues in the CDR3. The CDR3 spells CASSPGSDIQYF. CDR3 in DNA: TGTGCCAGCAGCCCCGGGAGTGACATTCAGTACTTC.

Only a few counts were recorded for this clone. The rearrangement joins TRBV27 to TRBJ1-5, with D tentatively TRBD1 (6 bases). The CDR3 runs to 15 residues. Germline CDR1 and CDR2: MNHEY and SMNVEV (reference sequence). Trimming pared 6 bases from V and 1 base from J, leaving 13 bases between. The CDR3 region is CASSLTDRSNQPQHF. CDR3 coding DNA: TGTGCCAGCAGCCTCACGGACAGAAGCAATCAGCCCCAGCATTTT.